Listed here are 13 T cell receptor beta chains from one sample, sequenced in a study of blood T cell repertoires in COVID-19. This table comes from immunoSEQ multiplex PCR, and its TCRdb copy is limited to in-frame clones, with some not included. In the table there are over 20,000 clones, approximately 86% of which are singletons. The sample taken for sequencing was peripheral blood. The source of these receptors is a man between 65 and 80 years old with acute or convalescent COVID-19.

The V call is TRBV18, the J call TRBJ2-2; D gene unclear. The CDR3 sequence is 14 residues long. V shed 11 bases and J shed 0 bases, with 13 bases lying between them. Germline lookup yields CDR1 KGHSH and CDR2 LQKENI. The CDR3 DNA reads as TGTGCCCACAGTAGTGACGCGAACACCGGGGAGCTGTTTTTT. It translates to CAHSSDANTGELFF.

V and J are TRBV5-4 and TRBJ2-3, with TRBD2 identical over 10 bases. The CDR3 covers 16 residues. V lost 5 bases, J lost 7 bases, and 13 bases stayed unmatched. In germline, CDR1 is SGHNT, CDR2 YYREEE (reference sequence). The CDR3 sequence: CASSARSSGSRYTQYF. The CDR3 DNA follows: TGTGCCAGCAGTGCGCGTTCTAGCGGGAGTAGATATACGCAGTATTTT.

This clone was seen just once. V gene TRBV28 combines with J gene TRBJ2-5; D possibly corresponds to TRBD1 (6 bases). The V end was cut by 4 bases, the J end by 1 base, with 16 bases between. The germline CDR1 and CDR2 sequences are MDHEN and SYDVKM. This CDR3 spans 16 amino acids. The CDR3, as DNA: TGTGCCAGCAGTTACATGGGGGACACCCTCCAAGAGACCCAGTACTTC. Encoded protein: CASSYMGDTLQETQYF.

The V call is TRBV28, the J call TRBJ1-2; no definite D call. CDR1 is MDHEN, CDR2 SYDVKM, per germline. Trimming shortened V by 2 bases and J by 4 bases, and 8 bases separated the two germline ends. The CDR3 has 13 residues. CDR3 bases: TGTGCCAGCAGTTTACGCCCGGTCTATGGCTACACCTTC. Encoded protein: CASSLRPVYGYTF.

In this sample, this clone turned up a few times. V usage is TRBV7-2 and J usage is TRBJ2-7, with D possibly being TRBD2 (5 bases). CDR1 SGHTA and CDR2 FQGNSA come from the germline V gene. CDR3 length: 14 residues. V lost 1 base and J 3 bases, leaving 10 bases between the germline ends. The CDR3 here is CASSLVPGSYEQYF. Written as DNA, the CDR3 is TGTGCCAGCAGCTTAGTCCCTGGGAGCTACGAGCAGTACTTC.

The V call is TRBV6-2 or TRBV6-3, the J call TRBJ1-1, with 9 bases matching TRBD1. V trimming: 2 bases; J trimming: 6 bases; junction bases outside the gene matches: 13. The CDR3 is 17 residues long. Germline CDR1 reads MNHEY; CDR2 reads SVGEGT. DNA for the CDR3: TGTGCCAGCAGTTACCCCGGGACAGGGACTTATATCGCTGAAGCTTTCTTT. It translates to CASSYPGTGTYIAEAFF.

V gene TRBV10-3 combines with J gene TRBJ1-5; 7 nucleotides match TRBD1. This CDR3 spans 16 amino acids. Germline V gives CDR1 ENHRY, CDR2 SYGVKD. Trimming removed 8 bases from V and 3 bases from J; junction bases left unmatched: 13. The CDR3 DNA sequence: TGTGCCATCGGAAAGGGGGCACCTATTTCCAATCAGCCCCAGCATTTT. It translates to CAIGKGAPISNQPQHF.

The V call is TRBV7-2, the J call TRBJ2-1; 11 bases are a match to TRBD2. This CDR3 has 18 residues. V lost 2 bases, J lost 8 bases, and 14 bases stayed unmatched. Germline lookup yields CDR1 SGHTA and CDR2 FQGNSA. CDR3 nucleotide sequence: TGTGCCAGCAGCTTACTACCGACTAGCGGGGCGGCGCGGGATGAGCAGTTCTTC. This sequence encodes CASSLLPTSGAARDEQFF.

Here the CDR3 reads CASSVGLAGFETYEQYF. The CDR3 bases are TGTGCCAGCAGCGTAGGACTAGCGGGCTTCGAAACCTACGAGCAGTACTTC. V usage is TRBV9 and J usage is TRBJ2-7; TRBD2 aligns across 10 bases. CDR3 length equals 17 residues. Unmatched junction bases numbered 8, after V lost 0 bases and J lost 2 bases. Germline CDR1 reads SGDLS; CDR2 reads YYNGEE.

The genes are TRBV12-3 or TRBV12-4 and TRBJ1-6, with 10 bases that match TRBD1. V gave up 11 bases and J gave up 9 bases; unmatched junction bases: 4. CDR3 length equals 12 residues. In DNA form, the CDR3 reads TGTGCCTCCGGGACAGGGGTTTCACCCCTCCACTTT. Amino acid sequence: CASGTGVSPLHF.

CDR3 in DNA: TGTGCCAGCAGTTTCGACAGGGGAGGCTACAATGAGCAGTTCTTC. This sequence encodes CASSFDRGGYNEQFF. This chain connects TRBV27 to TRBJ2-1; 8 bases match TRBD1. This CDR3 spans 15 amino acids. The germline gives CDR1 MNHEY, CDR2 SMNVEV (reference sequence). V lost 3 bases to trimming and J lost 3 bases; unmatched junction nucleotides: 4.

The V and J genes are TRBV6-2 or TRBV6-3 and TRBJ1-5; TRBD1 matches at 11 bases. Looked up from germline, CDR1 is MNHEY and CDR2 is SVGEGT. J gave up 2 bases and V 6 bases, and 3 bases lay outside the gene matches. The CDR3 runs 15 residues. CDR3 in amino acids: CASSGTGGGNQPQHF. The CDR3 DNA follows: TGTGCCAGCAGCGGGACAGGGGGAGGCAATCAGCCCCAGCATTTT.

V is TRBV29-1 and J is TRBJ2-3, with D maybe TRBD1 (5 bases). Germline CDR1 SQVTM, CDR2 ANQGSEA. V was trimmed by 4 bases and J by 0 bases, leaving 14 bases between them. This CDR3 contains 15 residues. In DNA, the CDR3 is TGCAGCGTTGGGGGCAGGGCCCCTAGCACAGATACGCAGTATTTT. Residues: CSVGGRAPSTDTQYF.